This T cell receptor beta chain comes out of a study of identifying expanded T cells in peripheral blood. General observations from the study: Differentially abundant clones: around 1.2 between replicates, 15 to 17 at approximately 14 days, 19 at four.

The CDR3 totals 13 residues. Deletions cut 5 bases from V and 4 bases from J, with 11 bases between. CDR1 MNHEY and CDR2 SMNVEV come from the germline V gene (reference sequence). Profiled with immunoSEQ multiplex PCR; TCRdb holds only in-frame clones, not every one. The data hold approximately 100,000 clones, with roughly 89% observed a single time. Comment on this clone: The antigen is undetermined.

The chain couples TRBV27 to TRBJ1-1; D is unresolved. The sequencing sample was made of blood. The sequence was obtained from a person aged 18-70 years in good health. The CDR3 DNA sequence: TGTGCCAGCAGTCCTGATGGTCGCACTGAAGCTTTCTTT. Its translation is CASSPDGRTEAFF.